This is a list of T cell receptor beta chains from one sample in a study of blood T cell repertoires in COVID-19. The data were produced by immunoSEQ multiplex PCR, yet TCRdb's version contains in-frame clones alone and is incomplete. The table includes about 390,000 clones, approximately 90% detected once. The sequenced sample consisted of PBMCs or T cells enriched from blood (not recorded which). The receptors were sampled from a woman in her fifties or sixties who had recovered from COVID-19. The CDR3 runs from the conserved cysteine through the conserved F or W. Each record gives: clone size, D gene, V gene, J gene, CDR3 DNA, CDR3 protein. A D gene is named only where the DNA matches it firmly. Clone sizes are given selectively: once, few, many, or a class where the clone is expanded.

many	NA	TRBV19	TRBJ1-6	TGTGCCAGTACCCCCCCGGGAATGTCCTATAATTCACCCCTCCACTTT	CASTPPGMSYNSPLHF
once	NA	TRBV15	TRBJ2-5	TGTGCCACCAGCAGAGCAGTAGGGAGTGAGACCCAGTACTTC	CATSRAVGSETQYF
NA	NA	TRBV5-1	TRBJ2-2	TGCGCCAGCAGCTTGGCCCCAGTGGGGGCCACCGGGGAGCTGTTTTTT	CASSLAPVGATGELFF
NA	NA	TRBV27	TRBJ2-3	TGTGCCAGCGGCCTCAGGGGTAGCACAGATACGCAGTATTTT	CASGLRGSTDTQYF
once	TRBD1	TRBV7-6	TRBJ2-2	TGTGCCAGCAGCCCTACTCTCACAGGGGAAATTGGGGAGCTGTTTTTT	CASSPTLTGEIGELFF
NA	TRBD2	TRBV5-1	TRBJ2-1	TGCGCCAGCAGTCCTACTCCGGGACTAGCGGGGGGTCCATACAATGAGCAGTTCTTC	CASSPTPGLAGGPYNEQFF
few	TRBD1	TRBV19	TRBJ1-1	TGTGCCAGCGCCCAGGGACAGGGGGTTACTGAAGCTTTCTTT	CASAQGQGVTEAFF
NA	NA	TRBV5-1	TRBJ1-2	TGCGCCAGCAGCCGCCAGGAAAACTATGGCTACACCTTC	CASSRQENYGYTF
once	NA	TRBV18	TRBJ1-1	TGTGCCAGCTCGAGAACAGGGATGAACACTGAAGCTTTCTTT	CASSRTGMNTEAFF
NA	TRBD1	TRBV19	TRBJ2-2	TGTGCCAGTAGTCAAGACAGGGTGTGGTACACCGGGGAGCTGTTTTTT	CASSQDRVWYTGELFF
NA	TRBD1	TRBV18	TRBJ2-3	TGTGCCAGCTCACCCAACAGGGGGCCGGATACGCAGTATTTT	CASSPNRGPDTQYF
few	NA	TRBV4-3	TRBJ1-5	TGCGCCAGCAGCCAACAAAGACAGAGCAATCAGCCCCAGCATTTT	CASSQQRQSNQPQHF
many	TRBD1	TRBV18	TRBJ2-7	TGTGCCAGCTCACAGGGGGCGCTCACCTACGAGCAGTACTTC	CASSQGALTYEQYF
NA	TRBD1	TRBV5-6	TRBJ2-1	TGTGCCAGCAGCTGGACAGGGAACAATGAGCAGTTCTTC	CASSWTGNNEQFF
NA	NA	TRBV7-2	TRBJ2-1	TGTGCCAGCGCCCCCGGGACAACCTACAATGAGCAGTTCTTC	CASAPGTTYNEQFF
NA	NA	TRBV3-1/TRBV3-2	TRBJ2-7	TGTGCCAGCAGCCAAGTCGTTTCCTCCGAGCAGTACTTC	CASSQVVSSEQYF
NA	NA	TRBV28	TRBJ1-5	TGTGCCAGCAGGATTTTAACCGACGGGGGAGAATATAGCAATCAGCCCCAGCATTTT	CASRILTDGGEYSNQPQHF
few	TRBD2	TRBV9	TRBJ2-2	TGTGCCAGCCTGCCGGGACTAGGTGTCGGGGAGCTGTTTTTT	CASLPGLGVGELFF
NA	NA	TRBV7-9	TRBJ1-1	TGTGCCAGCAGCTTAGACGTGGGGAGGAGTGCTTTCTTT	CASSLDVGRSAFF
NA	TRBD1	TRBV19	TRBJ1-5	TGTGCCAGTAGCGACAGGGGCGGCAATCAGCCCCAGCATTTT	CASSDRGGNQPQHF
NA	NA	TRBV3-1/TRBV3-2	TRBJ1-1	TGTGCCAGCAGCCAAGATCGAGCTCCGGAGGTTGTTAACACTGAAGCTTTCTTT	CASSQDRAPEVVNTEAFF
NA	TRBD1	TRBV19	TRBJ1-2	TGTGCCAGTAGTTTTTACCGGGACAGCCTCGGCTACACCTTC	CASSFYRDSLGYTF
NA	NA	TRBV7-2	TRBJ1-1	TGTGCCAGCAGCCGAGGCCTTACGGGGGCTTTCTTT	CASSRGLTGAFF
NA	TRBD1	TRBV15	TRBJ2-7	TGTGCCACCAGCAGCGACCTCCGGGACAGGGCTGCCGAGCAGTACTTC	CATSSDLRDRAAEQYF
NA	NA	TRBV29-1	TRBJ1-2	TGCAGCGTTGAGGGGACATACCCTGGCTACACCTTC	CSVEGTYPGYTF
NA	TRBD1	TRBV27	TRBJ1-1	TGTGCCACCACATCGACAGGGTCTGTCACTGAAGCTTTCTTT	CATTSTGSVTEAFF
NA	NA	TRBV30	TRBJ1-5	TGTGCCTGGAGTAGACGGGGCAATCAGCCCCAGCATTTT	CAWSRRGNQPQHF
NA	TRBD1	TRBV5-6	TRBJ1-2	TGTGCCAGCAGCTTGGGGGGACAGGGACCCAACTATGGCTACACCTTC	CASSLGGQGPNYGYTF
NA	NA	TRBV5-6	TRBJ1-5	TGTGCCAGCAGCCCCTATCAGCCCCAGCATTTT	CASSPYQPQHF